The TCR beta chain under discussion was sequenced for a study of sequential checkpoint blockade in melanoma (dated 2019 in TCRdb). Regarding the study in general: In a 1:1 randomization, patients received either first-line nivolumab then ipilimumab (arm A) or ipilimumab then nivolumab (arm B). Both trial sequences were followed by maintenance nivolumab. Matched tumor biopsies were taken from around 20 patients before treatment and at week 13, after single-agent nivolumab (arm A) or ipilimumab (arm B). About 75% of the matched tumor biopsy pairs taken before and after treatment were from the same lesion. DNA from 90 to 95 melanoma tumor samples collected before treatment underwent TCRbeta immunosequencing.

The sample's treatment or condition label, decoded: randomized to nivolumab then ipilimumab (arm A) or the reverse (arm B). None of the patients in the trial had previously been given DNA-damaging chemotherapy. Samples were obtained from patients with melanoma enrolled in CheckMate 064, a randomized, open-label phase II trial of sequential checkpoint blockade. Genomic DNA from formalin-fixed paraffin-embedded (FFPE) tissue samples was used for tumor TCR sequencing. The immunoSEQ Assay was used to immunosequence TCRbeta CDR3 regions from genomic DNA. Genomic DNA was amplified by bias-controlled multiplex PCR before high-throughput sequencing. The paper's processing steps were these. To quantify the absolute abundance of each unique TCRbeta CDR3 region, the sequences were collapsed and filtered. Clonality, defined as 1 minus Pielou's evenness, was calculated using only productive rearrangements. To compute tumor T-cell fraction, TCRbeta template counts were normalized to usable DNA, with usable DNA estimated from several housekeeping genes. Clones with significantly greater frequencies in on-treatment versus baseline samples were identified using a previously published method. The clones in this table, taken by TCRdb from immuneACCESS, are in-frame only. Not every clone is retained; where verified, under half of the shortfall comes from an unresolved V gene, and the cause of the rest is unknown. Clone size and V and J calls were adopted from that table, with D and trimming inferred from the DNA. Counted in this sample were some 10,000 clones; approximately 30% of them appeared once. The ten largest clones represent 20% to 25% of the sample.

This clone is assessed as medium-sized (0.01 to 0.1%). No cognate antigen has been identified for it. Base qualities are not at hand, and no much larger clone is one base apart. The CDR3 runs 14 residues from the cysteine to the phenylalanine. Just CDR3 DNA is preserved here, 42 bases in frame from base 1. The junction carries 14 bases between V and J, which are trimmed by 5 bases and 3 bases respectively. The germline V gene sets CDR1 to MNHGY and CDR2 to SAAAGT. Overall study results and their limits: In the nivolumab-first arm (arm A), pretreatment tumor TIL clonality was associated with response (P = .04). The response-prediction model combining TCR metrics and mutation burden needs validation in larger, independent patient cohorts. Achieving clinical benefit was about 30 times more likely for patients whose tumor T-cell fraction and clonality increased by week 13. Within-arm analyses of tumor T-cell fraction were constrained by small sample sizes and reduced statistical power. Tumor T-cell fraction and clonality correlated with PD-L1 staining and CD8+ T-cell counts but not with mutational load.

The starting material was tumor tissue (inferred from file names), obtained from a patient given nivolumab and ipilimumab in sequence. This sequence was found in a human donor with melanoma. The chain is made from TRBV6-8 and TRBJ2-7, with the D gene call left open. The CDR3 is CASSGSARLYEQYF. The nucleotide sequence reads as follows: TGTGCCAGCAGTGGGTCAGCTCGACTCTACGAGCAGTACTTC.